This T cell receptor beta chain was captured in a study of blood T cell repertoires in COVID-19 (dated by TCRdb to 2018 to 2020). Looking at the study overall: Samples covering the acute and convalescent phases of COVID-19 were provided by collaborators in the United States, Italy and Spain. The samples were drawn from the first 160 participants of the ongoing ImmuneRACE study and from some 1,300 subjects provided by 6 global collaborators. Deeply sampled blood TCRbeta repertoires from subjects exposed to, actively infected with, or recovered from COVID-19 were included in the dataset. The repertoires were released in a freely available public database intended as a resource for research on the immune response to SARS-CoV-2. Where HLA class I and class II types were available, the types were taken from metadata supplied by the sample provider, not from assay-based typing. A de-identified subject ID, COVID-19 status, age in years and sex were almost always included in the sample metadata. The material from the prospective study consisted of cDNA or gDNA derived from T cells, B-cell-depleted T cells, or PBMCs. Findings and caveats that apply to the study as a whole: How much clinical and demographic metadata was included differed by source and by participant, and the metadata was provided uncurated.

The germline ends are 19 bases apart after V is trimmed by 4 bases and J by 8 bases. Taken from cysteine to phenylalanine, the CDR3 has 15 residues. Left in the record is the CDR3 DNA by itself, 45 bases read in frame from the first base. CDR1 and CDR2 are read off the germline V gene as SGHDT and YYEEEE. The immunoSEQ Assay, a bias-controlled multiplex PCR, was used to amplify TCRbeta CDR3 regions from genomic DNA. Concerning the study's data processing: The number of nucleated cells in each sample was estimated from the amplification of reference gene primers within the assay. Sequence reads were collapsed and filtered to measure the absolute abundance of every unique TCRbeta CDR3 rearrangement. For each sample, productive Simpson clonality was calculated by taking the square root of Simpson's diversity index across productive rearrangements. The source is immuneACCESS, and TCRdb retained only in-frame sequences with V and J called. Part of the clones is not carried over; for the studies checked, unresolved V genes explain less than half of this, and the remainder is unexplained. Clone size and V and J calls were adopted from that table, with D and trimming inferred from the DNA. This sample is represented by 88,000 or so clones; around 79% of them were singletons. The ten top clones hold approximately 25% of the sample.

Whole blood was collected in K2EDTA tubes by collaborating institutions according to the institutions' own protocols. For TCRbeta analysis, collaborator samples were shipped as frozen whole blood, as isolated PBMCs, or as DNA extracted from either sample type. This clone was recorded only once. Its antigen is not yet known. No base qualities exist here, and no much larger clone lies one base off it. Sequencing was carried out using peripheral blood. The receptor chain draws on TRBV5-6 and TRBJ2-1; the D gene assignment is ambiguous. The clonotype originates from a human donor in a cohort sampled during active COVID-19. Read as DNA, the sequence is TGTGCCAGCAGCCGCGCCTATCTAGAGTCGGATGAGCAGTTCTTC. Its amino acids are CASSRAYLESDEQFF.